The 11 T cell receptor beta chains presented below share a single source sample, sequenced in a study of CD8 T cells in ankylosing spondylitis. Using its own MiXCR run on the 5' RACE reads, TCRdb lists one record per CDR3 protein. The sample consists of over 75,000 distinct CDR3 sequences, around 9.4% of them appearing once. Sequencing was performed on blood, either unsorted or a sorted T cell fraction (not recorded which). Receptors originate from a male donor with ankylosing spondylitis or in good health (not recorded which).

Many counts were recorded for this clonotype. The chain has TRBV2 and TRBJ2-7; tentatively, D is TRBD1 (5 bases). V lost 2 bases, J lost 5 bases, and 16 bases lay in between. The CDR3 runs 15 residues. In germline, CDR1 is SNHLY, CDR2 FYNNEI. This CDR3 is CASSEFDGRAHEQYF. Written as DNA, the CDR3 is TGTGCCAGCAGTGAATTCGACGGCAGGGCCCACGAGCAGTACTTC. Based on the CDR3 plus reference TRBV2 and TRBJ2-7, the full variable domain is EPEVTQTPSHQVTQMGQEVILRCVPISNHLYFYWYRQILGQKVEFLVSFYNNEISEKSEIFDDQFSVERPDGSNFTLKIRSTKLEDSAMYFCASSEFDGRAHEQYFGPGTRLTVT.

The rearrangement uses TRBV11-2 and TRBJ2-1; D uncertain. Germline V gene sequence: CDR1 SGHAT, CDR2 FQNNGV. There are 14 residues in the CDR3. V shed 6 bases and J shed 3 bases, with 12 bases lying between them. CDR3 bases: TGTGCCAGCAGTTCAACGGGCTACTACAATGAGCAGTTCTTC. It codes for CASSSTGYYNEQFF.

In its sample, this clonotype was seen many times. The chain employs TRBV5-1 and TRBJ1-4; D perhaps matches TRBD1 (5 bases). Germline V gene data show CDR1 as SGHRS and CDR2 as YFSETQ. CDR3 length: 16 amino acids. Trimming left V 1 base short and J 0 bases short, with 10 bases between. CDR3 nucleotide sequence: TGCGCCAGCAGCTTGTCTCCGGGGGCAACTAATGAAAAACTGTTTTTT. Translating it yields CASSLSPGATNEKLFF. Full variable domain (remainder filled in from reference TRBV5-1 and TRBJ1-4): KAGVTQTPRYLIKTRGQQVTLSCSPISGHRSVSWYQQTPGQGLQFLFEYFSETQRNKGNFPGRFSGRQFSNSRSEMNVSTLELGDSALYLCASSLSPGATNEKLFFGSGTQLSVL.

This clonotype was seen at least ten times. The V call is TRBV15, the J call TRBJ2-3, with D perhaps given as TRBD1 or TRBD2 (5 bases each). Trimming took off 6 bases at V and 3 bases at J, with 13 bases between the two ends. The germline gives CDR1 LNHNV, CDR2 YYDKDF (reference sequence). CDR3 length: 14 amino acids. The CDR3 DNA is TGTGCCACCAGTGGGACCCAGGTAACAGATACGCAGTATTTT. Translation gives CATSGTQVTDTQYF.

This clonotype was seen repeatedly, ten times or more. The rearrangement links TRBV20-1 to TRBJ2-7, with D unclear. With 6 bases removed from V and 0 bases from J, the gap between germline ends came to 15 bases. CDR1 and CDR2 (germline): DFQATT, SNEGSKA (reference sequence). The CDR3 runs to 14 residues. The CDR3 loop is CSAPPVGDSYEQYF. The CDR3 nucleotides read TGCAGTGCCCCTCCGGTTGGGGACTCCTACGAGCAGTACTTC.

This clonotype was picked up many times. The chain links TRBV9 to TRBJ2-5; D unresolved. Per germline, CDR1 SGDLS and CDR2 YYNGEE. V was clipped by 4 bases and J by 0 bases, with 4 bases between them. This CDR3 spans 12 amino acids. The CDR3 loop is CASSLYQETQYF. CDR3 nucleotides: TGTGCCAGCAGCCTGTACCAAGAGACCCAGTACTTC.

The table lists this clonotype with many counts. The gene calls are TRBV13 and TRBJ1-1; TRBD1 is a possible D gene (5 bases). The CDR3 runs to 13 residues. V gave up 0 bases and J gave up 6 bases, with 8 bases separating them. From germline, CDR1 is PRHDT and CDR2 FYEKMQ (reference sequence). For the CDR3, the DNA is TGTGCCAGCAGCTTAGGACAGGCCCCTGAAGCTTTCTTT. Amino acids: CASSLGQAPEAFF.

This clonotype was detected many times. The chain carries TRBV15 and TRBJ2-3; 8 nucleotides agree with TRBD2. Germline V gene data show CDR1 as LNHNV and CDR2 as YYDKDF (reference sequence). The junction had 12 bases not matched to a gene; V was cut back by 1 base and J by 0 bases. This CDR3 has 19 residues. The CDR3 region has the DNA TGTGCCACCAGCAGAGGGGTAGCGGGGCGCTCCTCTAGCACAGATACGCAGTATTTT. Translating gives CATSRGVAGRSSSTDTQYF.

The sample holds one count of this clonotype. One base away lies a much larger clone, so this may be a sequencing read error. This chain joins TRBV9 and TRBJ2-2; weak D call: TRBD2 (5 bases). This CDR3 is built from 14 residues. Per germline, CDR1 SGDLS and CDR2 YYNGEE. In DNA form, the CDR3 reads TGTGCCGGCAGCGGCTTGAGTAGCACCGGGGAGCTGTTTTTT. This sequence encodes CAGSGLSSTGELFF.

On this clonotype: This may stem from a read error, because a much larger clone lies one nucleotide away. The chain couples TRBV7-6 to TRBJ2-2; D remains ambiguous. Germline V gene data show CDR1 as SGHVS and CDR2 as FNYEAQ. The V gene lost 5 bases and the J gene lost 5 bases, with 9 bases spanning the gap. This CDR3 contains 13 residues. CDR3 sequence: CASSPQPTGELFF. The CDR3, as DNA: TGTGCCAGCAGCCCCCAGCCAACCGGGGAGCTGTTTTTT.

This clonotype appeared many times. This CDR3 reads CASSLQTSGSYEQYF. The CDR3 DNA follows: TGCGCCAGCAGCTTGCAGACTAGCGGGTCCTACGAGCAGTACTTC. The gene calls are TRBV5-1 and TRBJ2-7; 10 positions match TRBD2. The V and J ends lost 1 base and 1 base, in that order; junction bases with no gene match: 2. This CDR3 comprises 15 residues. Germline assignment: CDR1 SGHRS and CDR2 YFSETQ.